This T cell receptor (beta chain) was profiled in a study of shared clonotypes between healthy human individuals. Broader study findings: Sharing of clonotypes among donors was expected to vary with sequencing depth.

With 5 bases removed from V and 7 bases from J, the gap between germline ends came to 15 bases. CDR3 length: 14 amino acids. The germline gives CDR1 SNHLY, CDR2 FYNNEI. TCRdb keeps only in-frame clones here, not all; method: immunoSEQ multiplex PCR. The table has about 1 million clones, 75% seen once. Notes on this clone: No antigen is known for it.

This TCR was recovered from a young man in good health. This chain joins TRBV2 and TRBJ2-1; possible D gene TRBD2, 7 bases. Material for sequencing was memory CD4+ T cells sorted from blood. Indicated subset: CD45RA-negative fraction. CDR3 sequence reads: CASSLEGGENEQFF. In nucleotides, the CDR3 is TGTGCCAGCAGTCTTGAGGGGGGGGAGAATGAGCAGTTCTTC.